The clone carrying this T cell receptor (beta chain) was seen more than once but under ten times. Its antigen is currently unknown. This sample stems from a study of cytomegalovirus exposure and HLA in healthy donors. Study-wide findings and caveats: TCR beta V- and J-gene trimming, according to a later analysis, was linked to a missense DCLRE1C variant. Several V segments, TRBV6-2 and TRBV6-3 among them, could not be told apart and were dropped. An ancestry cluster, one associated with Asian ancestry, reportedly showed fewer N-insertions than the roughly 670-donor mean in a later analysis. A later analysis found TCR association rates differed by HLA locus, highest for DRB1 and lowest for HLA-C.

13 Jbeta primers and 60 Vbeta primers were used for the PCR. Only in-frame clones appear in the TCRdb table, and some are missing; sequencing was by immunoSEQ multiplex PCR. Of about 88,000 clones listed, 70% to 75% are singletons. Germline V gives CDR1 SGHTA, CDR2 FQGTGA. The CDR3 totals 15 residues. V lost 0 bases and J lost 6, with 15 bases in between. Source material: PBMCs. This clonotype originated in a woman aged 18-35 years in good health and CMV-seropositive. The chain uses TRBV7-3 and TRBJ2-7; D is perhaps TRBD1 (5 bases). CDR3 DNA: TGTGCCAGCAGCTTAACTCTTGGACACTTGGCCGAGCAGTACTTC. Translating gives CASSLTLGHLAEQYF. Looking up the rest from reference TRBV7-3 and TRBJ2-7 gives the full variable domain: GAGVSQTPSNKVTEKGKYVELRCDPISGHTALYWYRQSLGQGPEFLIYFQGTGAADDSGLPNDRFFAVRPEGSVSTLKIQRTERGDSAVYLCASSLTLGHLAEQYFGPGTRLTVT.